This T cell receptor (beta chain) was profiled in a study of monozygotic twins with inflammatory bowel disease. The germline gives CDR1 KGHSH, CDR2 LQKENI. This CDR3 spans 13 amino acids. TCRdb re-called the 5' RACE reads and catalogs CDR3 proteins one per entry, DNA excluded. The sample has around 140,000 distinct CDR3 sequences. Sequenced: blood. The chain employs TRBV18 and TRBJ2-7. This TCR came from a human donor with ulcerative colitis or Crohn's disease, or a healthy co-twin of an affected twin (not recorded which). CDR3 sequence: CASSPDHLDEQYF. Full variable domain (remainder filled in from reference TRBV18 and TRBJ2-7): NAGVMQNPRHLVRRRGQEARLRCSPMKGHSHVYWYRQLPEEGLKFMVYLQKENIIDESGMPKERFSAEFPKEGPSILRIQQVVRGDSAAYFCASSPDHLDEQYFGPGTRLTVT.